This T cell receptor beta chain was captured by sequencing in a study of T cell responses to AZD1222 COVID-19 vaccine. Study-wide context: Pooling was applied to second doses at about 4 or about 12 weeks. General study results and limits: White British people made up most donors, females outnumbered males, and clonal diversity was possibly underestimated.

The protocol was immunoSEQ multiplex PCR, while the TCRdb copy is restricted to in-frame clones and leaves out a portion. This table has fewer than 120,000 clones, around 82% appearing once. The CDR3 runs 16 residues. V lost 0 bases, J lost 0 bases, and 7 bases lay in between. The germline gives CDR1 SGHRS, CDR2 YFSETQ. About this clone: Its antigen remains unidentified.

This clonotype was sampled from an adult in good health. This chain connects TRBV5-1 to TRBJ2-6; the D is unclear. Sequenced material: peripheral blood, taken on day 0 of AZD1222 vaccination. The CDR3 loop is CASSLASFSGANVLTF. The CDR3 bases are TGCGCCAGCAGCTTGGCATCGTTCTCTGGGGCCAACGTCCTGACTTTC.